One and the same sample provided the 32 T cell receptor beta chains below, sequenced in a study of cytomegalovirus exposure and HLA in healthy donors. PCR involved 60 Vbeta and 13 Jbeta primers. The protocol was immunoSEQ multiplex PCR, while the TCRdb copy is restricted to in-frame clones and leaves out a portion. This sample contains around 150,000 clones. The material sequenced was PBMCs. The receptors were gathered from a man aged 25 to 40 in good health and CMV-seronegative.

The chain uses TRBV7-2 and TRBJ2-7; 8 positions agree with TRBD2. The J segment lost 4 bases and the V segment lost 2 bases, leaving 19 bases of the junction unmatched. CDR3 length: 19 residues. CDR1 and CDR2 (germline): SGHTA, FQGNSA. DNA for the CDR3: TGTGCCAGCAGCTTACCCCTGCCCCGGGGCCCCGGGAGGGGATACGAGCAGTACTTC. Encoded protein: CASSLPLPRGPGRGYEQYF.

The chain links TRBV5-4 to TRBJ1-3, with 8 nucleotides matching TRBD1. Per the germline V gene, CDR1 is SGHNT and CDR2 is YYREEE (reference sequence). With V trimmed by 2 bases and J by 2 bases, 9 bases remained unmatched. The CDR3 spans 17 residues. CDR3 nucleotides: TGTGCCAGCAGCTTCTCAGGGGGCGTGATCCCTGGAAACACCATATATTTT. Translation: CASSFSGGVIPGNTIYF.

The chain is built from TRBV7-6 and TRBJ2-5; 7 bases are shared with TRBD1. With the DNA end fitting TRBJ2-7 better, the J assignment may be wrong. Per the germline V gene, CDR1 is SGHVS and CDR2 is FNYEAQ. The CDR3 runs to 16 residues. CDR3 in amino acids: CASSSRAGQVHYEQYF. Written as DNA, the CDR3 is TGTGCCAGCAGCTCTAGAGCTGGACAGGTCCACTACGAGCAGTACTTC.

About this clone itself: The germline gene is not matched at one end of the junction; a read error may be the cause. The chain employs TRBV11-3 and TRBJ1-1, with a weak D call TRBD1 (5 bases). The CDR3 has 13 amino acids. Per the germline V gene, CDR1 is SGHNT and CDR2 is YENEEA. The CDR3 spells CAGSLGREVRAFF. The CDR3 region has the DNA TGTGCCGGCAGCTTGGGACGGGAGGTTCGAGCTTTCTTT.

The V and J genes are TRBV7-9 and TRBJ2-7; D unresolved. The V gene's germline CDR1 is SEHNR and CDR2 FQNEAQ (reference sequence). V lost 2 bases to trimming and J lost 6 bases, with 5 bases between them. The CDR3 sequence is 11 residues long. The CDR3 loop is CASSLFGEQYF. The CDR3 DNA reads as TGTGCCAGCAGCTTATTCGGCGAGCAGTACTTC.

The genes are TRBV4-2 and TRBJ1-5; D possibly corresponds to TRBD1 (6 bases). Germline CDR1 LGHNA, CDR2 YNFKEQ. This CDR3 region has 15 residues. Trimming pared 3 bases from V and 6 bases from J, leaving 15 bases between. This CDR3 is CASSHTTGSGQPQHF. The CDR3 nucleotides are TGTGCCAGCAGCCACACTACAGGGTCCGGTCAGCCCCAGCATTTT.

This chain uses TRBV6-5 with TRBJ2-5; D perhaps matches TRBD1 (5 bases). Trimming removed 0 bases at V and 5 bases at J, with 7 bases between. The CDR3 is 13 residues long. Germline CDR1 reads MNHEY; CDR2 reads SVGAGI. The CDR3 is CASSYSPGETQYF. CDR3 in DNA: TGTGCCAGCAGTTACTCGCCAGGGGAGACCCAGTACTTC.

The genes are TRBV6-1 and TRBJ2-5; tentatively, D is TRBD1 (5 bases). The germline V and J ends were trimmed by 1 base and 6 bases, with 9 bases remaining between them. Germline V gene data show CDR1 as MNHNS and CDR2 as SASEGT. The CDR3 is 13 residues long. CDR3 DNA: TGTGCCAGCAGTGAAGACAGGAAACAGACCCAGTACTTC. Amino acid sequence: CASSEDRKQTQYF.

J is TRBJ1-6 and V is TRBV10-3; the D gene is possibly TRBD1 (5 bases). Germline V gene data show CDR1 as ENHRY and CDR2 as SYGVKD. Trimming took 10 bases from V and 9 from J, leaving 25 bases between them. This CDR3 has 16 residues. CDR3 amino acids: CATGPAQVGEGSPLHF. As DNA, the CDR3 is TGTGCCACCGGGCCCGCCCAAGTGGGGGAGGGTTCACCCCTCCACTTT.

This chain uses TRBV28 with TRBJ1-2, with TRBD1 identical over 11 bases. Germline CDR1 and CDR2: MDHEN and SYDVKM. The junction had 4 bases not matched to a gene; V was cut back by 7 bases and J by 3 bases. The length of the CDR3 is 14 residues. The DNA for the CDR3 is TGTGCCAGCACCGGGACAGGGGGGGACTATGGCTACACCTTC. Encoded protein: CASTGTGGDYGYTF.

The CDR3 region is CASSLGRFGNYNEQFF. The CDR3 DNA reads as TGTGCCAGCAGCTTAGGTCGATTCGGGAATTACAATGAGCAGTTCTTC. The chain is built from TRBV11-3 and TRBJ2-1, with D possibly matching TRBD2 (5 bases). Trimming took 1 base from V and 4 from J, leaving 14 bases between them. This CDR3 spans 16 amino acids. Germline values: CDR1 SGHNT, CDR2 YENEEA.

This chain links TRBV18 with TRBJ2-5; a possible D gene is TRBD2 (6 bases). The J call may be wrong; the DNA end is better matched by TRBJ2-7. CDR1 KGHSH and CDR2 LQKENI come from the germline V gene. This CDR3 contains 14 residues. CDR3 nucleotides: TGTGCCAGCTCACAAACGGAGGGACCCTACGAGCAGTACTTC. Protein sequence: CASSQTEGPYEQYF.

V is TRBV7-6 and J is TRBJ1-6; tentatively, D is TRBD1 (6 bases). This CDR3 has 15 residues. Deletions cut 2 bases from V and 7 bases from J, with 12 bases between. Germline CDR1 reads SGHVS; CDR2 reads FNYEAQ. The CDR3 is CASSLTTGWNSPLHF. In DNA, the CDR3 is TGTGCCAGCAGCTTAACCACAGGGTGGAATTCACCCCTCCACTTT.

This chain uses TRBV7-8 with TRBJ1-5; D unclear. V lost 4 bases to trimming and J lost 5 bases, with 12 bases between them. The CDR3 consists of 14 residues. Per the germline V gene, CDR1 is SGHVS and CDR2 is FQNEAQ. CDR3 DNA: TGTGCCAGCAGCTCCGCCGATAGTGATCAGCCCCAGCATTTT. This sequence encodes CASSSADSDQPQHF.

The rearrangement links TRBV18 to TRBJ2-3, with 8 positions matching TRBD1. The V gene end was trimmed by 4 bases and the J gene end by 5 bases; junction bases not matched to a gene: 5. CDR1 is KGHSH and CDR2 is LQKENI in the germline V gene. The CDR3 consists of 14 residues. The DNA for the CDR3 is TGTGCCAGCTCACACGGACAGGGTGAAGATACGCAGTATTTT. Its translation: CASSHGQGEDTQYF.

The CDR3 reads CAWRTGERETQYF. Written as DNA, the CDR3 is TGTGCCTGGAGAACAGGGGAACGAGAGACCCAGTACTTC. The chain uses TRBV30 and TRBJ2-5; 7 bases are a match to TRBD1. This CDR3 region has 13 residues. Per the germline V gene, CDR1 is GTSNPN and CDR2 is SVGIG (reference sequence). Trimming cost V 3 bases and J 4 bases; bases outside gene matches: 5.

V and J are TRBV28 and TRBJ2-1, with a tentative D call TRBD2 (5 bases). Germline lookup yields CDR1 MDHEN and CDR2 SYDVKM. The V gene lost 7 bases and the J gene lost 0 bases, with 19 bases spanning the gap. The CDR3 is made up of 17 amino acids. CDR3: CASNAGISRGSYNEQFF. The CDR3 region has the DNA TGTGCCAGCAATGCAGGAATCTCCCGGGGCTCCTACAATGAGCAGTTCTTC.

The rearrangement links TRBV5-5 to TRBJ2-7, with 7 bases that match TRBD1. In germline, CDR1 is SGHKS, CDR2 YYEKEE (reference sequence). The CDR3 length is 14 residues. The ends lost 0 bases at V and 3 bases at J; junction bases unmatched: 3. CDR3: CASSLVGDSYEQYF. DNA for the CDR3: TGTGCCAGCAGCTTGGTAGGGGACAGCTACGAGCAGTACTTC. Looking up the rest from reference TRBV5-5 and TRBJ2-7 gives the full variable domain: DAGVTQSPTHLIKTRGQQVTLRCSPISGHKSVSWYQQVLGQGPQFIFQYYEKEERGRGNFPDRFSARQFPNYSSELNVNALLLGDSALYLCASSLVGDSYEQYFGPGTRLTVT.

The chain joins TRBV5-1 to TRBJ2-1; 15 nucleotides line up with TRBD2. The CDR3 is 16 residues long. Trimming removed 3 bases from V and 8 bases from J; junction bases left unmatched: 6. The germline CDR1 and CDR2 sequences are SGHRS and YFSETQ. In nucleotides, the CDR3 is TGCGCCAGCAGCTCCGGACTAGCGGGAGGGTTACATGAGCAGTTCTTC. Translating gives CASSSGLAGGLHEQFF.

V gene TRBV5-1 combines with J gene TRBJ1-3; no firm D call. Germline-derived CDR1 and CDR2 are SGHRS and YFSETQ. V was shortened by 0 bases and J by 0 bases, with 4 bases between the two germline ends. CDR3 length: 14 amino acids. The CDR3 DNA reads as TGCGCCAGCAGCTTGGACAGCTCTGGAAACACCATATATTTT. Its translation: CASSLDSSGNTIYF.

The chain combines TRBV9 with TRBJ1-6, with D perhaps matching TRBD1 (5 bases). V gave up 4 bases and J gave up 8 bases, with 13 bases separating them. The CDR3 is 14 amino acids. Per the germline V gene, CDR1 is SGDLS and CDR2 is YYNGEE. In nucleotides, the CDR3 is TGTGCCAGCAGCTCCGGGACTGACTATTCACCCCTCCACTTT. Amino acids: CASSSGTDYSPLHF.

J is TRBJ2-3 and V is TRBV11-2, with TRBD1 as a possible D gene (6 bases). V lost 5 bases to trimming and J lost 0 bases, with 18 bases between them. Germline V gives CDR1 SGHAT, CDR2 FQNNGV. This CDR3 is built from 17 residues. CDR3 sequence (DNA): TGTGCCAGCAGCGGAAGTGGGGCAGGGGAAAGCACAGATACGCAGTATTTT. This gives the protein CASSGSGAGESTDTQYF.

The CDR3 region has the DNA TGTGCCTGGAGTCTTCCCGGGACAGGGGTTGGCTATGGCTACACCTTC. It specifies CAWSLPGTGVGYGYTF. The chain links TRBV30 to TRBJ1-2; 10 bases line up with TRBD1. The germline CDR1 and CDR2 sequences are GTSNPN and SVGIG (reference sequence). The ends lost 2 bases at V and 4 bases at J; junction bases unmatched: 10. The CDR3 runs to 16 residues. Using reference TRBV30 and TRBJ1-2 for the parts outside the CDR3, the full variable domain is SQTIHQWPATLVQPVGSPLSLECTVEGTSNPNLYWYRQAAGRGLQLLFYSVGIGQISSEVPQNLSASRPQDRQFILSSKKLLLSDSGFYLCAWSLPGTGVGYGYTFGSGTRLTVV.

This chain connects TRBV11-3 to TRBJ2-5; D is perhaps TRBD1 (6 bases). Looked up from germline, CDR1 is SGHNT and CDR2 is YENEEA. The CDR3 is 13 amino acids. Trimming removed 5 bases at V and 5 bases at J, with 12 bases between. CDR3 region: CASSIQGGETQYF. CDR3 bases: TGTGCCAGCAGCATACAGGGCGGGGAGACCCAGTACTTC.

The CDR3 region is CASSFNPGQGGTGANVLTF. DNA for the CDR3: TGTGCCAGCAGCTTCAACCCGGGGCAGGGAGGAACTGGGGCCAACGTCCTGACTTTC. The chain recombines TRBV11-2 with TRBJ2-6; D might be TRBD2 (6 bases). This CDR3 is 19 amino acids long. Deletions cut 3 bases from V and 2 bases from J, with 20 bases between. Germline lookup yields CDR1 SGHAT and CDR2 FQNNGV.

The chain uses TRBV2 and TRBJ1-5; the match to TRBD1 covers 7 bases. The CDR3 has 14 amino acids. Losses at the gene ends were 7 bases for V and 5 bases for J; bases not matched to a gene: 8. Looked up from germline, CDR1 is SNHLY and CDR2 is FYNNEI. CDR3 in amino acids: CASTETGRYQPQHF. DNA for the CDR3: TGTGCCAGCACCGAGACAGGGCGTTATCAGCCCCAGCATTTT.

The chain recombines TRBV5-6 with TRBJ2-2, with D unclear. Trimming left V 1 base short and J 2 bases short, with 9 bases between. The CDR3 has 15 amino acids. The V gene's germline CDR1 is SGHDT and CDR2 YYEEEE. As DNA, the CDR3 is TGTGCCAGCAGCTTGAAGAAGAGTAACACCGGGGAGCTGTTTTTT. It is translated as CASSLKKSNTGELFF.

J is TRBJ1-5 and V is TRBV5-8, with TRBD1 identical over 9 bases. Per germline, CDR1 SGHTS and CDR2 YDEGEE. V shed 4 bases, J shed 6 bases, and the junction held 5 bases outside the gene matches. This CDR3 region has 14 residues. The CDR3 nucleotides read TGTGCCAGCAGCGACGGGACAGGGCCTCAGCCCCAGCATTTT. Protein: CASSDGTGPQPQHF.

V is TRBV5-4 and J is TRBJ2-1; D might be TRBD1 (6 bases). Per germline, CDR1 SGHNT and CDR2 YYREEE (reference sequence). V lost 4 bases and J 2 bases, leaving 10 bases between the germline ends. The CDR3 extends over 14 amino acids. CDR3 DNA: TGTGCCAGCAGCGTGGACAGAGCCTACAATGAGCAGTTCTTC. Residues: CASSVDRAYNEQFF.

The gene calls are TRBV6-5 and TRBJ1-2; tentative D call: TRBD1 (5 bases). The germline V gene encodes CDR1 MNHEY and CDR2 SVGAGI. The CDR3 sequence is 13 residues long. Deletions cut 6 bases from V and 4 bases from J, with 12 bases between. CDR3 sequence reads: CASSLIGAYGYTF. In DNA, the CDR3 is TGTGCCAGCAGCCTTATAGGGGCCTATGGCTACACCTTC.

The chain recombines TRBV11-2 with TRBJ2-3, with D possibly matching TRBD1 (5 bases). From germline, CDR1 is SGHAT and CDR2 FQNNGV. Trimming left V 5 bases short and J 2 bases short, with 11 bases between. CDR3 length: 14 residues. CDR3 in amino acids: CASSPRQFTDTQYF. In nucleotides, the CDR3 is TGTGCCAGCAGCCCGAGACAGTTCACAGATACGCAGTATTTT.

V usage is TRBV11-2 and J usage is TRBJ2-7, with a possible D match to TRBD1 (6 bases). CDR1 and CDR2 from the germline V gene are SGHAT and FQNNGV. The germline V and J ends were trimmed by 1 base and 0 bases, with 16 bases remaining between them. CDR3 size: 17 residues. The CDR3 spells CASSLVVGGASSYEQYF. The DNA of the CDR3 is TGTGCCAGCAGCTTAGTGGTAGGGGGAGCCTCCTCCTACGAGCAGTACTTC. Using reference TRBV11-2 and TRBJ2-7 for the parts outside the CDR3, the full variable domain is EAGVAQSPRYKIIEKRQSVAFWCNPISGHATLYWYQQILGQGPKLLIQFQNNGVVDDSQLPKDRFSAERLKGVDSTLKIQPAKLEDSAVYLCASSLVVGGASSYEQYFGPGTRLTVT.